This TCR beta chain was profiled in a study of sequential checkpoint blockade in melanoma. Turning to the study itself: Arm A got nivolumab then ipilimumab; arm B the reverse, 1:1.

Trimming left V 1 base short and J 1 base short, with 5 bases between. The CDR3 loop spans 13 amino acids. Per the germline V gene, CDR1 is SGHTS and CDR2 is YDEGEE. Sample treatment: randomized to nivolumab then ipilimumab (arm A) or the reverse (arm B). No patient had prior DNA-damaging chemotherapy. Sorted cells were live CD3+CD8+, lacking CD19 and CD56, from PBMCs. The data were produced by immunoSEQ multiplex PCR, yet TCRdb's version contains in-frame clones alone and is incomplete. The sample comprises about 20,000 clones, 72% of which are singletons, and roughly 23% rests with the top ten. The sequence was obtained from a human donor with melanoma. This material consisted of CD8+ T cells sorted from blood (inferred from file names), taken from a patient given nivolumab and ipilimumab in sequence. The chain uses TRBV5-8 and TRBJ1-1; D gene unclear. CDR3 sequence: CASSLFGNTEAFF. The CDR3 bases are TGTGCCAGCAGCTTGTTCGGGAACACTGAAGCTTTCTTT.